This T cell receptor (beta chain) is from a study of T cells in Graves' hyperthyroidism and ophthalmopathy (dated by TCRdb to between 2018 and 2021). A note on the overall study: Peripheral blood samples were taken at initial diagnosis, before any treatment was given. After blood sampling, hyperthyroidism patients were treated with methimazole at a starting dose of 30 mg daily, and ophthalmopathy patients were treated with high-dose intravenous methylprednisolone. TCR Vbeta CDR3 sequencing of 130 to 150 peripheral blood samples (more than 40 ophthalmopathy, 75 to 85 hyperthyroidism and approximately 17 progressor patients) is reported in the paper. The 100 discovery patients were randomly split 7:3 into training and test sets. Prospective prediction of ophthalmopathy was tested in an independent validation cohort of fewer than 20 hyperthyroidism patients and some 17 patients who later progressed to ophthalmopathy. Thyroid tissue and blood T-cell repertoires from six Graves' hyperthyroidism patients were also compared in the study. To identify distinguishing TCR V-J signatures, a discovery cohort of 100 patients was used, comprising some 43 with Graves' ophthalmopathy and some 57 with stable Graves' hyperthyroidism. Study-level results and caveats: A 13 V-J signature model separated ophthalmopathy from stable hyperthyroidism, with about 88% sensitivity and 81.08% specificity in cross-validation and 80%/75% in testing. Most expanded thyroid clonotypes (frequency above 0.001) were also found in blood, which suggests that blood repertoires may mirror thyroid immune responses. In validation, the model predicted progression to ophthalmopathy a median of roughly 6.1 months before onset, with over 60% sensitivity and more than 72% specificity. No statistical method was used to fix the sample size in advance, and group allocation was not hidden from the investigators.

This clonotype was seen repeatedly, ten times or more. No antigen is known for it. No clone much larger than this one lies a single base away; base qualities are absent. Stable Graves' hyperthyroidism was defined as the absence of progression to ophthalmopathy over 18 months of follow-up. Hyperthyroidism patients were newly diagnosed, with disease duration under 2 months, and aged 18 to 65 years. Any patient with an uncontrolled infection, another autoimmune disease, pregnancy or lactation was excluded. Diagnoses were established on the basis of clinical symptoms, serum thyroxine and TRAb, thyroid ultrasound, and orbital computed tomography. Ficoll-Paque density gradient centrifugation was used to isolate PBMCs from about 9.4 ml of fresh peripheral blood. Total RNA was extracted using Trizol reagent, and RNA quality was assessed on an Agilent 2100 Bioanalyzer. The TCR beta CDR3 regions were amplified from RNA transcripts. A first-round RT-PCR of the TCR CDR3 used the HTBI primer set with the Qiagen OneStep RT-PCR kit. The libraries were constructed in a second round of multiplex PCR and then size-selected and purified. The libraries were sequenced on an Illumina HiSeq2000 using paired-end 100 bp reads. The authors' analysis ran thus. SOAPnuke was used to process the raw data, removing reads that contained adapters or uncalled bases, had a mean Phred below 15, or lacked an exact match to the constant primer or identifier. High-quality paired reads were merged with COPE v1.2.5, and unique nucleotide sequences were defined as clonotypes. MiTCR v1.1 was used to align clonotypes to the IMGT TRBV, TRBD and TRBJ reference segments. The analysis included only V-J combinations with a frequency above 0.0001, which together covered more than 98% of the repertoires. The TCS score was defined as F50 (clonal expansion) divided by E x V (chaos), with BLOSUM62-based TCRdist calculated between CDR3 peptides within each V-J. Welch's t-statistics and random forest reduced around 550 V-J features to some 14, which were used in a naive Bayes classifier (R e1071). Clones were called with MiXCR by TCRdb after fastp trimmed the public reads at Q25, and only in-frame beta chains were retained. Each CDR3 protein gets just one entry, which takes the most common genes and DNA from the rows behind it. Here the V and J calls rest on TCRdb's processing, not on the authors' analysis. Across this sample there are hundreds of thousands of distinct CDR3 sequences, with roughly 17% seen only once. The ten most abundant clones make up 3.8% of the sample.

The CDR3 holds 14 amino acids from the cysteine to the phenylalanine. The only DNA kept is the CDR3, 42 bases in frame from the first base. V ends up 5 bases short and J 4 bases short, with an unmatched junction base count of 7. The sequencing sample was made of blood. The receptor comes from a woman aged 25 to 39 with Graves' hyperthyroidism. In this chain, TRBV12-3 or TRBV12-4 is recombined with TRBJ2-7; the central 8 bases match TRBD2. The CDR3 region has the sequence CASSEGTRGYEQYF. The DNA reads as follows: TGTGCCAGCAGTGAAGGGACTAGAGGTTACGAGCAGTACTTC.